This T cell receptor beta chain came from a study of cytomegalovirus exposure and HLA in healthy donors. Overall study: The roughly 120 validation repertoires, a later analysis reported, used the same platform as the 666 first-cohort repertoires.

The study, taken as a whole, reports: Published work reported that the classifier diagnosed cytomegalovirus status with high specificity and sensitivity. A few chains tied to CMV proved CMV antigen-specific in vitro.

The assay was immunoSEQ multiplex PCR, and TCRdb's table has in-frame clones only and misses some. The sample records 280,000 or so clones, 70% to 90% being singletons. A remark on this clone: Antigen unknown.

This CDR3 has 18 amino acids. V was pared by 1 base and J by 3 bases, with 13 bases of the junction left unmatched. Germline V gene data show CDR1 as SGHVS and CDR2 as FQNEAQ. The sample was PBMCs. The source is a woman under 30 in good health and CMV-seronegative. The V gene is TRBV7-8, the J gene TRBJ2-7, with 9 positions matching TRBD2. This CDR3 reads CASSLVSASGTKGYEQYF. The CDR3 DNA reads as TGTGCCAGCAGCTTAGTCTCGGCTAGCGGGACAAAAGGCTACGAGCAGTACTTC. The complete variable domain, with remaining parts taken from reference TRBV7-8 and TRBJ2-7, reads GAGVSQSPRYKVAKRGQDVALRCDPISGHVSLFWYQQALGQGPEFLTYFQNEAQLDKSGLPSDRFFAERPEGSVSTLKIQRTQQEDSAVYLCASSLVSASGTKGYEQYFGPGTRLTVT.